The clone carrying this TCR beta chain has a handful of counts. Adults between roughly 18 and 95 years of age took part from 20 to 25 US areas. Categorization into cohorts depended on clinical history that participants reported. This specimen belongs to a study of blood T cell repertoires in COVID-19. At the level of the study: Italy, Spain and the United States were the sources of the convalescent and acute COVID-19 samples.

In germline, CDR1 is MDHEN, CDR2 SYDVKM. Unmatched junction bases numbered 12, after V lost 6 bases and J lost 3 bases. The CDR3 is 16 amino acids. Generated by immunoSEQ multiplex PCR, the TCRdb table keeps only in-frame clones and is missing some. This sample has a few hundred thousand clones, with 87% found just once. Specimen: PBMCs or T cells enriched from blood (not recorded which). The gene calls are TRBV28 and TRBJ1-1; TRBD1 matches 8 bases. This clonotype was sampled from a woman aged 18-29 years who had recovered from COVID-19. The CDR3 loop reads CASRTPTGGRYTEAFF. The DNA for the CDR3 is TGTGCCAGCAGAACACCTACAGGGGGTAGGTACACTGAAGCTTTCTTT. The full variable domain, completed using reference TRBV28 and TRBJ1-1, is DVKVTQSSRYLVKRTGEKVFLECVQDMDHENMFWYRQDPGLGLRLIYFSYDVKMKEKGDIPEGYSVSREKKERFSLILESASTNQTSMYLCASRTPTGGRYTEAFFGQGTRLTVV.